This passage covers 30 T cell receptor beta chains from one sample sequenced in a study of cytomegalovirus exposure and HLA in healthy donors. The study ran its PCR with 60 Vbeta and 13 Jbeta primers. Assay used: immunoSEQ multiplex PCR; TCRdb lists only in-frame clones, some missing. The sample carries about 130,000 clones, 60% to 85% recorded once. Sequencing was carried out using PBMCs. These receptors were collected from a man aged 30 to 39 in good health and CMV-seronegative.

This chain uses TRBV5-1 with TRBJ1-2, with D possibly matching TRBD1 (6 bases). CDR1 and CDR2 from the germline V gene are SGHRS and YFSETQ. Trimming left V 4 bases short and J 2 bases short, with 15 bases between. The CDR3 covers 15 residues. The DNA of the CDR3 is TGCGCCAGCAGCCCTGGGGGGGGGCAAAACTATGGCTACACCTTC. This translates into CASSPGGGQNYGYTF.

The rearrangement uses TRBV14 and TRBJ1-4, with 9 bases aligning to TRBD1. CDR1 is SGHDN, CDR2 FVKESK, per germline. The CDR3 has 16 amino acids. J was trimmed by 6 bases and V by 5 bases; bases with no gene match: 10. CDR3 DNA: TGTGCCAGCAGCTCCGGGACAGGGATAAGGGATGAAAAACTGTTTTTT. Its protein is CASSSGTGIRDEKLFF.

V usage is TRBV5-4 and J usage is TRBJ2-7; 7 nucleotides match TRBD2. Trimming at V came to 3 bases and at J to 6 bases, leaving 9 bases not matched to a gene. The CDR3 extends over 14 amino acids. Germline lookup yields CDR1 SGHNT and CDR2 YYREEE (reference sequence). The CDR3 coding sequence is TGTGCCAGCAGCTCGCTAAGACTAGCCTCCGAGCAGTACTTC. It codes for CASSSLRLASEQYF.

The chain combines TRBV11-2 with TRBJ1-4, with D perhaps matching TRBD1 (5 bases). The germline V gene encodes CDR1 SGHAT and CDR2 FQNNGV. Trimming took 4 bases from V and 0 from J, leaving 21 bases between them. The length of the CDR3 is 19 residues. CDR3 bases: TGTGCCAGCAGCTCCCGACTTGTGGGGGGAGGGCCAACTAATGAAAAACTGTTTTTT. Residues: CASSSRLVGGGPTNEKLFF.

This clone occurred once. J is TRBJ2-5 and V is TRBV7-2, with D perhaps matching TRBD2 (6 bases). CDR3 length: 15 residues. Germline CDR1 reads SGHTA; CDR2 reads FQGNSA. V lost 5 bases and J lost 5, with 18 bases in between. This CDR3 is CASSPPIRGSETQYF. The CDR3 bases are TGTGCCAGCAGCCCACCAATTCGGGGGAGCGAGACCCAGTACTTC.

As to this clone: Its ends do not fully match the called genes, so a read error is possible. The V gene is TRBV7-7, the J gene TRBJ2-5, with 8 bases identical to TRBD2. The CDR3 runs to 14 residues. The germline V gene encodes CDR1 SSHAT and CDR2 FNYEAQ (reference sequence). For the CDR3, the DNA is TGTGCTAGCAGCGCGCGGGGGGCCGGGGAGACCCAGTACTTC. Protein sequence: CASSARGAGETQYF.

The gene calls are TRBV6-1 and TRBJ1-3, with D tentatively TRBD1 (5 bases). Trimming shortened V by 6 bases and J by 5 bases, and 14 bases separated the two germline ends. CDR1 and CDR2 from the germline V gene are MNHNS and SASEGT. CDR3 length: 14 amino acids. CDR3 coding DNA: TGTGCCAGCAGGAAGGAGGGGAATAGAAACACCATATATTTT. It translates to CASRKEGNRNTIYF.

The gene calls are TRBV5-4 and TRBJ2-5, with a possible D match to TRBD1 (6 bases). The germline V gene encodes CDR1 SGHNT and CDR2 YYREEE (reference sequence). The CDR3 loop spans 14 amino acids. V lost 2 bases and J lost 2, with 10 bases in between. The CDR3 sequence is CASSLTGQQETQYF. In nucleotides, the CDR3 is TGTGCCAGCAGCTTAACAGGACAGCAAGAGACCCAGTACTTC.

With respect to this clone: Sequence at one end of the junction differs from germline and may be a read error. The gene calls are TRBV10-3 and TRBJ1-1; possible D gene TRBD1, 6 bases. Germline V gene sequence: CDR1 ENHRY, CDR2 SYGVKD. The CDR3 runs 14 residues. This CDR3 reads CASSEQGMNTEAFF. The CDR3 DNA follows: TGTGCCAGCAGTGAACAGGGAATGAACACTGAAGCTTTCTTT.

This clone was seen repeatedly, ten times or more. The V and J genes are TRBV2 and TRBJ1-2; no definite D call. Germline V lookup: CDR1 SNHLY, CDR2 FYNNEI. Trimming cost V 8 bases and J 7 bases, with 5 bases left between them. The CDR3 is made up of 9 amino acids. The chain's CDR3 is CASGPGYTF. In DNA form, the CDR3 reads TGTGCCAGCGGCCCTGGCTACACCTTC.

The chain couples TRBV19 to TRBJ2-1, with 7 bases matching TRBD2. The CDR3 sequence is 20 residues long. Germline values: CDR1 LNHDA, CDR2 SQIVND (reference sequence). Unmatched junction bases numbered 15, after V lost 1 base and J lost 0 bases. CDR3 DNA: TGTGCCAGTAGTATAGTTTGGCTAGCGGTGACTTATAGCTCCTACAATGAGCAGTTCTTC. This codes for CASSIVWLAVTYSSYNEQFF.

DNA of the CDR3: TGTGCCAGCAGCCAAGGGCTTATGGGGAGACAGGGGGGTTACAATGAGCAGTTCTTC. Protein product: CASSQGLMGRQGGYNEQFF. V usage is TRBV4-2 and J usage is TRBJ2-1; 9 nucleotides agree with TRBD1. The CDR3 runs to 19 residues. After removal of 1 base from V and 4 bases from J, the junction contained 14 bases not matched to a gene. CDR1 is LGHNA, CDR2 YNFKEQ, per germline.

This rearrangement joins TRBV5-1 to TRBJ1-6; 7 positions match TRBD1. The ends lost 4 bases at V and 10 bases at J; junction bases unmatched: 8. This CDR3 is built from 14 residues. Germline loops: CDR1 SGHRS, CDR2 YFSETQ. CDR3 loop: CASSPDREESPLHF. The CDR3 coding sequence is TGCGCCAGCAGCCCCGACAGGGAAGAGTCACCCCTCCACTTT.

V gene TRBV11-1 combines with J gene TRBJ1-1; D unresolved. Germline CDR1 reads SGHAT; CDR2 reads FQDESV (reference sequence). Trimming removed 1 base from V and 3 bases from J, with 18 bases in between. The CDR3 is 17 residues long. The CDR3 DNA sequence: TGTGCCAGCAGCTTAGTTGTGGCTTCCGAAGGAGACACTGAAGCTTTCTTT. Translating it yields CASSLVVASEGDTEAFF.

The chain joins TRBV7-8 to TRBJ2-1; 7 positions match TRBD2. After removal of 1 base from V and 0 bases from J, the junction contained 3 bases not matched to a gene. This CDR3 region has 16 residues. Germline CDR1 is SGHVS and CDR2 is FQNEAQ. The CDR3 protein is CASSLGGGGSYNEQFF. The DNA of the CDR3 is TGTGCCAGCAGCTTAGGGGGGGGAGGCTCCTACAATGAGCAGTTCTTC. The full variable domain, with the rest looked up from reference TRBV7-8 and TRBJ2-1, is GAGVSQSPRYKVAKRGQDVALRCDPISGHVSLFWYQQALGQGPEFLTYFQNEAQLDKSGLPSDRFFAERPEGSVSTLKIQRTQQEDSAVYLCASSLGGGGSYNEQFFGPGTRLTVL.

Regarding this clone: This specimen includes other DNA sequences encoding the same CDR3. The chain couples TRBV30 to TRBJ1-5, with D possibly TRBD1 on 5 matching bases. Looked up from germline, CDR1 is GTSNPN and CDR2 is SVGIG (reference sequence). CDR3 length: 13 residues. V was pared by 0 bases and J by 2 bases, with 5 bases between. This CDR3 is CAWSVGGNQPQHF. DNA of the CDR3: TGTGCCTGGAGTGTAGGGGGCAATCAGCCCCAGCATTTT. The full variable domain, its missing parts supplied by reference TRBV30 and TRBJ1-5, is SQTIHQWPATLVQPVGSPLSLECTVEGTSNPNLYWYRQAAGRGLQLLFYSVGIGQISSEVPQNLSASRPQDRQFILSSKKLLLSDSGFYLCAWSVGGNQPQHFGDGTRLSIL.

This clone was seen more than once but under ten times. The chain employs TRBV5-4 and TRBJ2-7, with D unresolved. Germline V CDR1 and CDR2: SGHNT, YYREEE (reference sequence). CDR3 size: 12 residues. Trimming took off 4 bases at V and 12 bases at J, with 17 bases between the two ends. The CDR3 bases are TGTGCCAGCAGCGTTGACACGACGGTCCCGTACTTC. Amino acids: CASSVDTTVPYF.

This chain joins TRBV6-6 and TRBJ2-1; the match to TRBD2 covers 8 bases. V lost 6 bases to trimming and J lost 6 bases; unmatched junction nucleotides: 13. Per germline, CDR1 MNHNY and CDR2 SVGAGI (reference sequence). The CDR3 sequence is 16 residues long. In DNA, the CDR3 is TGTGCCAGCAGACGTAACCCGGGACTAGACGTCAATGAGCAGTTCTTC. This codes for CASRRNPGLDVNEQFF.

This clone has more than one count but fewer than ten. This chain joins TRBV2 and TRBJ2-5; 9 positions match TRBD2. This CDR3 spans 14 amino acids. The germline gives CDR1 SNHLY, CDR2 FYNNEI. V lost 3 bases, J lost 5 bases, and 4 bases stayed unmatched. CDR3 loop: CASSEIAGAETQYF. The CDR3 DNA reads TGTGCCAGCAGTGAGATAGCGGGAGCCGAGACCCAGTACTTC.

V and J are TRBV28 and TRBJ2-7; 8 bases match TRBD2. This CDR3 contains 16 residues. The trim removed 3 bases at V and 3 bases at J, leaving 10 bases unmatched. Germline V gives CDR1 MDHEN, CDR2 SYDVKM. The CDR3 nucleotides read TGTGCCAGCAGTTTGGGCGGGAGGACACCTGACTACGAGCAGTACTTC. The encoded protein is CASSLGGRTPDYEQYF.

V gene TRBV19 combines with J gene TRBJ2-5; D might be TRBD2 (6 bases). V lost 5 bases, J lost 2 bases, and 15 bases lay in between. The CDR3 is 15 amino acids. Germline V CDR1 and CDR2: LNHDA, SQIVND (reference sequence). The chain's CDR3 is CASSQEGRPQETQYF. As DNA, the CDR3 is TGTGCCAGTAGTCAGGAGGGGAGACCTCAAGAGACCCAGTACTTC.

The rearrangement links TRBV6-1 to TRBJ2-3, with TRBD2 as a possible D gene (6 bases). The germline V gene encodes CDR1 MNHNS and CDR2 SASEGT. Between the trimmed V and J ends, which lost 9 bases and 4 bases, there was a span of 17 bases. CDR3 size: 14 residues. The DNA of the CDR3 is TGTGCCAGTCCCCGGGACTCCAAGGCAGATACGCAGTATTTT. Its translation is CASPRDSKADTQYF.

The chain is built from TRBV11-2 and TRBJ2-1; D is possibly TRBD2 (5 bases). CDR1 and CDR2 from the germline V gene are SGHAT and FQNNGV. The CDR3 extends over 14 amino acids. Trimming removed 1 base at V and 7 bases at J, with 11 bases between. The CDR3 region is CASSLAGSINEQFF. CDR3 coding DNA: TGTGCCAGCAGCTTAGCGGGGAGTATTAATGAGCAGTTCTTC.

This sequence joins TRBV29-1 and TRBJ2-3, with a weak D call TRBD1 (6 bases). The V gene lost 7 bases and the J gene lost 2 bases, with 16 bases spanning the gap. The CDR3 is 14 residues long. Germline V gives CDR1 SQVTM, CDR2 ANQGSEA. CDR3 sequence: CSAVRDMYTDTQYF. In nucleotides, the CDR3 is TGCAGCGCTGTCCGGGACATGTACACAGATACGCAGTATTTT.

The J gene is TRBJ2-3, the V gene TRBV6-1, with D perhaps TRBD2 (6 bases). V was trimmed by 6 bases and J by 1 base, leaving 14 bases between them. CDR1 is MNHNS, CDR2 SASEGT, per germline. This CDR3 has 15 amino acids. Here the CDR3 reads CASRSGRRGTDTQYF. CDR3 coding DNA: TGTGCCAGCAGGTCTGGAAGGAGGGGCACAGATACGCAGTATTTT.

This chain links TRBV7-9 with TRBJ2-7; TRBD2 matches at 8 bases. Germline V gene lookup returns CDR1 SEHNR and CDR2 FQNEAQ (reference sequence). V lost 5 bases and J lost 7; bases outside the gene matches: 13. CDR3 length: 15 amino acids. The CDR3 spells CASSRFGRGSGEQYF. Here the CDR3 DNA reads TGTGCCAGCAGCCGCTTCGGGAGGGGTTCGGGGGAGCAGTACTTC.

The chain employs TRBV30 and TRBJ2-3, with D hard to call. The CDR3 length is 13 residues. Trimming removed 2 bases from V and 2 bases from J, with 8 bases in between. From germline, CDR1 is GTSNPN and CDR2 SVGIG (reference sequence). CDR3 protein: CAWSPALTDTQYF. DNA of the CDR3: TGTGCCTGGAGTCCCGCGCTCACAGATACGCAGTATTTT.

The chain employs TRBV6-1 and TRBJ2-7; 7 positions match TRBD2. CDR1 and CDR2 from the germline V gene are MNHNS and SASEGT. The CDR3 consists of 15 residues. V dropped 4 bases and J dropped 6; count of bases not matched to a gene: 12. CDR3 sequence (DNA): TGTGCCAGCAGTGGGCTAGCGGCCGCCATAGGCGAGCAGTACTTC. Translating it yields CASSGLAAAIGEQYF.

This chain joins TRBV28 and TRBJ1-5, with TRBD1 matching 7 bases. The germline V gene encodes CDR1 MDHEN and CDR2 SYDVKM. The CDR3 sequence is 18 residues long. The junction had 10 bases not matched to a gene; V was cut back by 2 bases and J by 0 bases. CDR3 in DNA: TGTGCCAGCAGTTTAATTGGGACAGCTTTCTATAGCAATCAGCCCCAGCATTTT. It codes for CASSLIGTAFYSNQPQHF.

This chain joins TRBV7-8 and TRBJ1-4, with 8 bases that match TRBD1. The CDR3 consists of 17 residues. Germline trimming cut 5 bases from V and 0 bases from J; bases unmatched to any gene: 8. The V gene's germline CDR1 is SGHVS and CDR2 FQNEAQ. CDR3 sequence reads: CASSRGTGPTTNEKLFF. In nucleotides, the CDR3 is TGTGCCAGCAGCCGGGGGACAGGACCTACAACTAATGAAAAACTGTTTTTT.